Listed below are T cell receptor beta chains from one sample, sequenced in a study of blood T cell repertoires in COVID-19. Assay used: immunoSEQ multiplex PCR; TCRdb lists only in-frame clones, some missing. The table records around 130,000 clones, roughly four fifths of them present only once. The specimen sequenced was peripheral blood. The receptor set was obtained from a human donor in a cohort sampled during active COVID-19. Each CDR3 is given with its conserved first and last residue. D genes are given only for firm matches. Only some rows state a clone size, as once, few, many or a class for expanded clones.

cdr3_aa: CASSEGQINQPQHF
cdr3_nt: TGTGCCAGCAGTGAGGGACAGATCAATCAGCCCCAGCATTTT
d_call: TRBD1
v_call: TRBV2
clone_size: NA
j_call: TRBJ1-5

cdr3_aa: CASSYQAGTYEQYF
cdr3_nt: TGTGCCAGCAGTTACCAAGCGGGCACCTACGAGCAGTACTTC
d_call: NA
v_call: TRBV6-6
clone_size: NA
j_call: TRBJ2-7

cdr3_aa: CASSLSQGAHEQYF
cdr3_nt: TGTGCCAGCAGCTTAAGCCAGGGGGCCCACGAGCAGTACTTC
d_call: TRBD1
v_call: TRBV11-2
clone_size: NA
j_call: TRBJ2-7

cdr3_aa: CASSLGQGSYEQYF
cdr3_nt: TGTGCCAGCAGTTTAGGGCAGGGGTCCTACGAGCAGTACTTC
d_call: NA
v_call: TRBV27
clone_size: few
j_call: TRBJ2-7

cdr3_aa: CASLGLAGRFSYEQYF
cdr3_nt: TGTGCCAGCTTAGGGCTAGCGGGACGATTCTCCTACGAGCAGTACTTC
d_call: TRBD2
v_call: TRBV2
clone_size: few
j_call: TRBJ2-7

cdr3_aa: CASSLSDSTGYTF
cdr3_nt: TGTGCCAGCAGTTTATCGGACAGCACGGGCTACACCTTC
d_call: NA
v_call: TRBV27
clone_size: NA
j_call: TRBJ1-2

cdr3_aa: CASSQDSGFTYEQYF
cdr3_nt: TGTGCCAGCAGCCAAGATTCGGGTTTCACCTACGAGCAGTACTTC
d_call: NA
v_call: TRBV3-1/TRBV3-2
clone_size: NA
j_call: TRBJ2-7

cdr3_aa: CASSHRDPYEQYF
cdr3_nt: TGTGCCAGCAGCCACCGGGATCCCTACGAGCAGTACTTC
d_call: NA
v_call: TRBV28
clone_size: few
j_call: TRBJ2-7

cdr3_aa: CASSSTLGYEQYF
cdr3_nt: TGTGCCAGCAGTTCGACCCTAGGATACGAGCAGTACTTC
d_call: NA
v_call: TRBV27
clone_size: NA
j_call: TRBJ2-7

cdr3_aa: CASSLIGGYEQYF
cdr3_nt: TGTGCCAGCAGTTTAATCGGGGGCTACGAGCAGTACTTC
d_call: NA
v_call: TRBV12-3/TRBV12-4
clone_size: many
j_call: TRBJ2-7

cdr3_aa: CASSITSGGIYEQYF
cdr3_nt: TGTGCCAGCAGTATAACTAGCGGGGGGATCTACGAGCAGTACTTC
d_call: TRBD2
v_call: TRBV27
clone_size: few
j_call: TRBJ2-7

cdr3_aa: CASSHQGIAGVNEQFF
cdr3_nt: TGTGCCAGCAGCCATCAGGGCATAGCGGGAGTCAATGAGCAGTTCTTC
d_call: TRBD2
v_call: TRBV3-1/TRBV3-2
clone_size: NA
j_call: TRBJ2-1

cdr3_aa: CANPGLAGGGDTQYF
cdr3_nt: TGTGCCAACCCGGGACTAGCGGGAGGGGGAGATACGCAGTATTTT
d_call: TRBD2
v_call: TRBV19
clone_size: NA
j_call: TRBJ2-3

cdr3_aa: CASSFQGGGYTF
cdr3_nt: TGTGCCAGCAGTTTCCAGGGTGGGGGCTACACCTTC
d_call: NA
v_call: TRBV12-3/TRBV12-4
clone_size: NA
j_call: TRBJ1-2

cdr3_aa: CASRGLGNTIYF
cdr3_nt: TGTGCCAGCAGGGGACTGGGAAACACCATATATTTT
d_call: NA
v_call: TRBV6-5
clone_size: NA
j_call: TRBJ1-3

cdr3_aa: CASSSRDTRSSSYNSPLHF
cdr3_nt: TGTGCCAGCAGCTCCCGGGACACCCGATCGAGCTCCTATAATTCACCCCTCCACTTT
d_call: NA
v_call: TRBV7-9
clone_size: few
j_call: TRBJ1-6

cdr3_aa: CASSADRVRTEAFF
cdr3_nt: TGTGCCAGCAGCGCCGACAGGGTTCGGACTGAAGCTTTCTTT
d_call: TRBD1
v_call: TRBV9
clone_size: few
j_call: TRBJ1-1

cdr3_aa: CASSQGGYSGLAGVHEQFF
cdr3_nt: TGTGCCAGCAGCCAAGGGGGGTATTCGGGACTAGCGGGAGTCCATGAGCAGTTCTTC
d_call: TRBD2
v_call: TRBV14
clone_size: NA
j_call: TRBJ2-1

cdr3_aa: CASSLTLQGANTYEQYF
cdr3_nt: TGTGCCAGCAGTTTAACATTACAGGGGGCGAATACCTACGAGCAGTACTTC
d_call: TRBD1
v_call: TRBV27
clone_size: NA
j_call: TRBJ2-7

cdr3_aa: CASSRRLAGANVLTF
cdr3_nt: TGTGCCAGCAGTCGGAGGTTAGCTGGGGCCAACGTCCTGACTTTC
d_call: NA
v_call: TRBV28
clone_size: NA
j_call: TRBJ2-6

cdr3_aa: CASSPADRGPYNSPLHF
cdr3_nt: TGTGCCAGCTCACCGGCCGACAGGGGACCCTATAATTCACCCCTCCACTTT
d_call: TRBD1
v_call: TRBV18
clone_size: NA
j_call: TRBJ1-6

cdr3_aa: CASSLTGGTTEAFF
cdr3_nt: TGTGCCAGCAGTCTGACAGGGGGGACCACTGAAGCTTTCTTT
d_call: TRBD1
v_call: TRBV28
clone_size: NA
j_call: TRBJ1-1

cdr3_aa: CASTWGQGTYEQYF
cdr3_nt: TGTGCCAGCACCTGGGGACAGGGGACCTACGAGCAGTACTTC
d_call: TRBD1
v_call: TRBV11-2
clone_size: NA
j_call: TRBJ2-7

cdr3_aa: CASRVTGGSYEQYF
cdr3_nt: TGTGCCAGCAGGGTGACAGGGGGATCCTACGAGCAGTACTTC
d_call: TRBD1
v_call: TRBV28
clone_size: NA
j_call: TRBJ2-7

cdr3_aa: CASSPTSGVAEQYF
cdr3_nt: TGTGCCAGCAGCCCGACTAGCGGGGTTGCGGAGCAGTACTTC
d_call: TRBD2
v_call: TRBV7-9
clone_size: NA
j_call: TRBJ2-7

cdr3_aa: CAWARDRLEQYF
cdr3_nt: TGTGCCTGGGCCCGGGACAGGCTAGAGCAGTACTTC
d_call: TRBD1
v_call: TRBV30
clone_size: NA
j_call: TRBJ2-7

cdr3_aa: CASRTGSGNTIYF
cdr3_nt: TGTGCCAGCAGAACAGGATCCGGAAACACCATATATTTT
d_call: NA
v_call: TRBV12-3/TRBV12-4
clone_size: NA
j_call: TRBJ1-3

cdr3_aa: CASSHPGGDEAFF
cdr3_nt: TGTGCCAGCAGCCATCCCGGAGGGGATGAAGCTTTCTTT
d_call: NA
v_call: TRBV3-1/TRBV3-2
clone_size: NA
j_call: TRBJ1-1

cdr3_aa: CASSQDLDRGFGYTF
cdr3_nt: TGTGCCAGCAGCCAAGATTTGGACAGGGGGTTTGGCTACACCTTC
d_call: TRBD1
v_call: TRBV4-2
clone_size: NA
j_call: TRBJ1-2

cdr3_aa: CASSFRGRENEQYF
cdr3_nt: TGTGCCAGCAGTTTTCGCGGGAGGGAGAACGAGCAGTACTTC
d_call: TRBD2
v_call: TRBV28
clone_size: NA
j_call: TRBJ2-7

cdr3_aa: CASSHLPGQGNEQYF
cdr3_nt: TGTGCCAGTAGCCACTTGCCGGGACAGGGGAACGAGCAGTACTTC
d_call: TRBD1
v_call: TRBV19
clone_size: NA
j_call: TRBJ2-7

cdr3_aa: CASTRTPQETQYF
cdr3_nt: TGTGCCAGCACCCGGACACCCCAAGAGACCCAGTACTTC
d_call: NA
v_call: TRBV6-6
clone_size: NA
j_call: TRBJ2-5

cdr3_aa: CASSSRGEGNTIYF
cdr3_nt: TGTGCCAGTAGTAGTCGGGGGGAAGGAAACACCATATATTTT
d_call: NA
v_call: TRBV19
clone_size: NA
j_call: TRBJ1-3